The clone carrying this TCR delta chain was picked up many times. Its antigen is unidentified. The protein that TCRdb holds for this DNA derives from a much larger clone and differs from the translated DNA at residue 15, which likely indicates a read error; the protein shown here is translated from the DNA. The sample belongs to a study of γδ T cells in repeated Plasmodium falciparum infection. The wider study: Donors had four controlled P. falciparum NF54 infections over roughly 600 days.

Notes on the study in general: In Vdelta2-negative, largely Vdelta1+, gammadelta repertoires, repeated controlled infections appeared to drive clonal selection waves.

TCRdb reran clone calling via CATT on the multiplex PCR reads. The sample contains 50,000 to 60,000 delta-chain clones, approximately 1.8% of which appear only once. Gammadelta T cells were flow-sorted from PBMC into Vgamma9/Vdelta2+ and Vdelta2-negative populations for bulk analysis. The CDR3 runs to 19 residues. CDR1 is TVYSNPD, CDR2 GDNSRS, per germline (reference sequence). The gene calls are TRDV3 and TRDJ1, with D tentatively TRDD3 (5 bases). This TCR was recovered from a pool of human donors (malaria-infected and uninfected, not separated). The sequenced sample consisted of gamma-delta T cells from blood. DNA for the CDR3: TGTGCGTTCCACCCCTCTCCACCGAACGTACGGGATCGTTTGGATAAACTCATCTTT. Its protein product is CAFHPSPPNVRDRLDKLIF. Looking up the rest from reference TRDV3 and TRDJ1 gives the full variable domain: CDKVTQSSPDQTVASGSEVVLLCTYDTVYSNPDLFWYRIRPDYSFQFVFYGDNSRSEGADFTQGRFSVKHILTQKAFHLVISPVRTEDSATYYCAFHPSPPNVRDRLDKLIFGKGTRVTVEP.